This is a list of T cell receptor beta chains from one sample in a study of T cells in Graves' hyperthyroidism and ophthalmopathy. From the multiplex PCR reads, TCRdb called clonotypes with MiXCR, one entry per CDR3 protein. The data hold approximately 600,000 distinct CDR3 sequences, with approximately 14% observed a single time. The material sequenced was blood. These receptors were taken from a woman between 18 and 29 years old with Graves' ophthalmopathy. Both conserved end residues are part of each CDR3. The D gene is left open where the match is weak. Not all rows give a size; the values are once, few, many and, for expanded clones, a class.

-,TRBJ2-7,TRBV6-1,few,TGTGCCAGCAACGAGAGCCTAGACGAGCAGTACTTC,CASNESLDEQYF
-,TRBJ2-7,TRBV4-2,few,TGTGCCAGCAGCCAAGAGGCGGCCGGGATCTCCTACGAGCAGTACTTC,CASSQEAAGISYEQYF
-,TRBJ1-2,TRBV6-5,-,TGTGCCAGCAGTTACGGGGAGGGGGGGATTGGCTACACCTTC,CASSYGEGGIGYTF
-,TRBJ2-1,TRBV11-2,many,TGTGCCAGCAGCGCTGAATACAATGAGCAGTTCTTC,CASSAEYNEQFF
TRBD1,TRBJ1-1,TRBV19,-,TGTGCCAGCCAACCGGGACAGCAATTGAACACTGAAGCTTTCTTT,CASQPGQQLNTEAFF
TRBD1,TRBJ1-5,TRBV3-1,few,TGTGCCAGCAGCCAGGCAGGGGGCCCATGGCCCCAGCATTTT,CASSQAGGPWPQHF
-,TRBJ1-1,TRBV18,many,TGTGCCAGCTCACCACCTACGGGGCTGATGAACACTGAAGCTTTCTTT,CASSPPTGLMNTEAFF
-,TRBJ1-4,TRBV12-5,-,TGTGCTAGTGGTTTGGTACCTGTGACCCCTCCTTGGGGTGAAAAACTGTTTTTT,CASGLVPVTPPWGEKLFF
-,TRBJ2-7,TRBV12-5,-,TGTGCTAGTGGTTTGGTAGATGGCGGGCCCTTCTACGAGCAGTACTTC,CASGLVDGGPFYEQYF
-,TRBJ1-2,TRBV27,many,TGTGCCAGCAGCCGGCTAGGAGGGGGGAAGGTTAACTATGGCTACACCTTC,CASSRLGGGKVNYGYTF
-,TRBJ2-1,TRBV12-3/TRBV12-4,few,TGTGCCAGCATAGGGAACAATGAGCAGTTCTTC,CASIGNNEQFF
-,TRBJ1-6,TRBV27,-,TGTGCCAGCAATAGGGGAGATAATTCACCCCTCCACTTT,CASNRGDNSPLHF
-,TRBJ1-2,TRBV30,few,TGTGCCTGGAGTCCCTCGTTTGGGCTGAAAGACTATGGCTACACCTTC,CAWSPSFGLKDYGYTF
TRBD2,TRBJ2-3,TRBV7-3,many,TGTGCCAGCAGCAGAAAGGGACTAGCGGGAGTTCCCCTAAGGACAGATACGCAGTATTTT,CASSRKGLAGVPLRTDTQYF
TRBD1,TRBJ2-1,TRBV7-3,many,TGTGCCAGCAGCCCCAGCCGGGACAGGGCCCCTAATGAGCAGTTCTTC,CASSPSRDRAPNEQFF
-,TRBJ2-7,TRBV20-1,many,TGCAGTGCTAGTTCTCTGGGGGTGGGACGGATCTACGAGCAGTACTTC,CSASSLGVGRIYEQYF
-,TRBJ1-5,TRBV7-9,many,TGTGCCAGCAGCCCCCTCGGGCTGGGCAATCAGCCCCAGCATTTT,CASSPLGLGNQPQHF
-,TRBJ1-4,TRBV5-4,few,TGTGCCAGCAGCTCGAGGTGGGACGGCGAGGAAAAACTGTTTTTT,CASSSRWDGEEKLFF
-,TRBJ2-1,TRBV6-2/TRBV6-3,-,TGTGCCAGCCGTTTGGGGAGTCCCCCTGCCTACAATGAGCAGTTCTTC,CASRLGSPPAYNEQFF
-,TRBJ2-7,TRBV6-5,many,TGTGCCAGCAGTTACTCTACAGGGAAGGACGAGCAGTACTTC,CASSYSTGKDEQYF
-,TRBJ2-7,TRBV28,many,TGTGCCAGCAGTGCGCTTTACGAGCAGTACTTC,CASSALYEQYF
TRBD1,TRBJ2-7,TRBV28,many,TGTGCCAGCAGTTTCCCCTACGTCCATCGACAGGGACCCTACGAGCAGTACTTC,CASSFPYVHRQGPYEQYF
TRBD1,TRBJ2-1,TRBV24-1,few,TGTGCCACCAGTGATCCTCGAACGGGACAGGGGATGAATGAGCAGTTCTTC,CATSDPRTGQGMNEQFF
TRBD2,TRBJ2-3,TRBV9,many,TGTGCCAGCAGCGCTTCAACTAGCGGGAGAACAGATACGCAGTATTTT,CASSASTSGRTDTQYF
-,TRBJ2-7,TRBV7-9,few,TGTGCCAGCAGCGAAGCCTACGTGCAGTACTTC,CASSEAYVQYF
-,TRBJ1-1,TRBV12-5,many,TGTGCTAGTGGTCCTCGTGGGGCCTTGAACACTGAAGCTTTCTTT,CASGPRGALNTEAFF
TRBD1,TRBJ2-2,TRBV7-8,many,TGTGCCAGCGGGACAGGCCTCACCGGGGAGCTGTTTTTT,CASGTGLTGELFF
TRBD1,TRBJ2-7,TRBV9,many,TGTGCCAGCAGCGCGGAACCGGGACAGGGGTCCTCCTACGAGCAGTACTTC,CASSAEPGQGSSYEQYF
-,TRBJ2-7,TRBV14,many,TGTGCCAGCAGGGAAACAGGGAGGTCCAACGAGCAGTACTTC,CASRETGRSNEQYF
TRBD1,TRBJ2-7,TRBV19,many,TGTGCCAGCAGCATAGGACAGGGAGCCTACGAGCAGTACTTC,CASSIGQGAYEQYF
TRBD2,TRBJ2-1,TRBV27,few,TGTGCCAGCAGTTTCCCTGGACTAGCGTTTCGCCACGACTCCTACAATGAGCAGTTCTTC,CASSFPGLAFRHDSYNEQFF
-,TRBJ1-1,TRBV4-3,-,TGCGCCAGCAGCCGCCACAGGGAGAACACTGAAGCTTTCTTT,CASSRHRENTEAFF
TRBD2,TRBJ2-7,TRBV9,-,TGTGCCAGCAGCGTTAGCGGGAGTAGCCTCTACGAGCAGTACTTC,CASSVSGSSLYEQYF
TRBD1,TRBJ1-2,TRBV10-3,-,TGTGCCATCAGTAAACGGACAGGGGGTGACTATGGCTACACCTTC,CAISKRTGGDYGYTF
-,TRBJ2-6,TRBV10-3,many,TGTGCCATCCGAGTCGGAGCCTCTGGGGCCAACGTCCTGACTTTC,CAIRVGASGANVLTF
TRBD1,TRBJ1-1,TRBV10-3,-,TGTGCCATCAGCCCGACAGGGATGGGCACTGAAGCTTTCTTT,CAISPTGMGTEAFF
-,TRBJ1-1,TRBV7-9,-,TGTGCCAGCAGCTTAGACAACAGGGACACTGAAGCTTTCTTT,CASSLDNRDTEAFF
-,TRBJ2-3,TRBV5-6,-,TGTGCCAGCAGCTTGCCAAGACAGGGACTCACAGATACGCAGTATTTT,CASSLPRQGLTDTQYF
-,TRBJ2-1,TRBV28,many,TGTGCCAGCAGCTTCACCGAGACGGGGGATGAGCAGTTCTTC,CASSFTETGDEQFF
-,TRBJ2-7,TRBV29-1,-,TGCAGCGTTAAGAGGATTACAGGAACTTACGAGCAGTACTTC,CSVKRITGTYEQYF
TRBD1,TRBJ1-2,TRBV7-2,-,TGTGCCAGCAGCTTACCCCGGGGACAGGGGGCTCATGGCTACACCTTC,CASSLPRGQGAHGYTF
TRBD1,TRBJ2-3,TRBV5-4,few,TGTGCCAGCATTACAGGGGAAGGTACGCAGTATTTT,CASITGEGTQYF
-,TRBJ1-1,TRBV20-1,many,TGCAGTGCTTCTAAGGGGGGGATAAATGAAGCTTTCTTT,CSASKGGINEAFF
TRBD1,TRBJ2-5,TRBV28,many,TGTGCCAGCAGTGGGGGACAGCTCCAAGAGACCCAGTACTTC,CASSGGQLQETQYF
TRBD2,TRBJ2-1,TRBV9,-,TGTGCCAGCAGCGTAGTGGCGGGAGGGCCGCATGAGCAGTTCTTC,CASSVVAGGPHEQFF
-,TRBJ1-6,TRBV9,few,TGTGCCAGCAGCCCCGCGAGGGGGACGGCCTATAATTCACCCCTCCACTTT,CASSPARGTAYNSPLHF
TRBD2,TRBJ2-1,TRBV28,-,TGTGCCAGCAGTTCCCCTAGCGGGACCTACAATGAGCAGTTCTTC,CASSSPSGTYNEQFF
-,TRBJ1-2,TRBV6-6,many,TGTGCCAGCAGTTACTCCGCGGGGACTAACTATGGCTACACCTTC,CASSYSAGTNYGYTF
TRBD1,TRBJ2-2,TRBV6-1,-,TGTGCCAGCAGCGAAAGACAGGGGGCCTCCGGGGAGCTGTTTTTT,CASSERQGASGELFF
-,TRBJ2-7,TRBV29-1,many,TGCAGCGTTGGATCAGGACCGGCCCAAGTCTACGAGCAGTACTTC,CSVGSGPAQVYEQYF
TRBD2,TRBJ2-2,TRBV18,many,TGTGCCAGCTCACCGCTCGGGAGGAGGACCGGGGAGCTGTTTTTT,CASSPLGRRTGELFF
-,TRBJ2-1,TRBV7-2,few,TGTGCCAGCAGCCCCCGGACATGGGTCGAGAGTCTGTTCTTC,CASSPRTWVESLFF
-,TRBJ2-7,TRBV30,many,TGTGCCTGGAGTGTGGGTGGTGGGCCCTACGAGCAGTACTTC,CAWSVGGGPYEQYF